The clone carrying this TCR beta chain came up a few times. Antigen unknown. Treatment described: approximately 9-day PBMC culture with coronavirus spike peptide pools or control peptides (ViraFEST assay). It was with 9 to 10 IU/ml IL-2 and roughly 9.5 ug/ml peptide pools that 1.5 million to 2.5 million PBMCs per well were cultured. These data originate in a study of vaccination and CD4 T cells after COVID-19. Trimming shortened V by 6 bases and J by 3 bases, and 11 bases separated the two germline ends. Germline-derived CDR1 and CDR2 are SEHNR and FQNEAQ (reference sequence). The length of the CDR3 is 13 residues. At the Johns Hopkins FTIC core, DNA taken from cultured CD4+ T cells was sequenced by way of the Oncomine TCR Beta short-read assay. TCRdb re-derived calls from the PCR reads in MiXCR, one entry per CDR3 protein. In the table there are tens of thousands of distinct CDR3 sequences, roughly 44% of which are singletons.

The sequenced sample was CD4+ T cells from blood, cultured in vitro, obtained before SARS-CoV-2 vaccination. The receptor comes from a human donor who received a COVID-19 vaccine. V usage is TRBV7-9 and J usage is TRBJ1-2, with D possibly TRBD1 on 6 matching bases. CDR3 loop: CASSSQGDYGYTF. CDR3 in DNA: TGTGCCAGCAGTTCACAGGGAGACTATGGCTACACCTTC.